One sample yielded the 27 T cell receptor beta chains listed below, sequenced in a study of cytomegalovirus exposure and HLA in healthy donors. PCR involved 60 Vbeta and 13 Jbeta primers. The repertoire was sequenced with immunoSEQ multiplex PCR; TCRdb's copy has only in-frame clones and lacks some. This table holds some 110,000 clones, approximately 76% found once. The specimen was PBMCs. These receptors all stem from a man aged 50 to 59 in good health and CMV-seropositive.

The rearrangement uses TRBV18 and TRBJ2-7, with TRBD1 matching over 7 bases. The CDR3 consists of 11 residues. Germline assignment: CDR1 KGHSH and CDR2 LQKENI. CDR3 sequence: CATGDSYEQYF. The CDR3 DNA reads TGTGCTACAGGGGACTCCTACGAGCAGTACTTC.

V usage is TRBV18 and J usage is TRBJ2-3, with 7 bases matching TRBD1. Losses at the gene ends were 6 bases for V and 0 bases for J; bases not matched to a gene: 9. Germline V gene data show CDR1 as KGHSH and CDR2 as LQKENI. The CDR3 is 16 amino acids. CDR3 sequence: CASSPRTGLSTDTQYF. The CDR3 DNA reads as TGTGCCAGCTCTCCGCGGACAGGACTCAGCACAGATACGCAGTATTTT.

The V and J genes are TRBV6-1 and TRBJ2-1, with 9 bases fitting TRBD1. Germline loops: CDR1 MNHNS, CDR2 SASEGT. The CDR3 contains 14 residues. The V gene end was trimmed by 8 bases and the J gene end by 4 bases; junction bases not matched to a gene: 6. The CDR3 sequence: CASSGQGRYNEQFF. The CDR3 DNA reads as TGTGCCAGCTCGGGACAGGGACGTTACAATGAGCAGTTCTTC.

The table lists this clone with a few counts. The chain couples TRBV10-2 to TRBJ2-3; no reliable D call. The V gene lost 0 bases and the J gene lost 14 bases, with 12 bases spanning the gap. The CDR3 covers 12 residues. CDR1 and CDR2 (germline): WSHSY, SAAADI. The CDR3 bases are TGCGCCAGCAGTGAGTCGGCGGCTTTCTGGTATTTT. This encodes CASSESAAFWYF.

The V call is TRBV9, the J call TRBJ2-1; possibly TRBD1 for D (6 bases). Per the germline V gene, CDR1 is SGDLS and CDR2 is YYNGEE. The V end lost 6 bases, the J end lost 3 bases, and 16 bases lay between the germline ends. The CDR3 totals 15 residues. CDR3 loop: CASNTGTKDYNEQFF. CDR3 coding DNA: TGTGCCAGCAACACCGGGACAAAAGACTACAATGAGCAGTTCTTC.

The V and J genes are TRBV5-6 and TRBJ2-2; D gene unclear. Germline V gives CDR1 SGHDT, CDR2 YYEEEE. The CDR3 contains 12 residues. Between the trimmed V and J ends, which lost 0 bases and 6 bases, there was a span of 3 bases. CDR3 sequence reads: CASSLGAGELFF. As DNA, the CDR3 is TGTGCCAGCAGCTTGGGCGCCGGGGAGCTGTTTTTT. Full variable domain (remainder filled in from reference TRBV5-6 and TRBJ2-2): DAGVTQSPTHLIKTRGQQVTLRCSPKSGHDTVSWYQQALGQGPQFIFQYYEEEERQRGNFPDRFSGHQFPNYSSELNVNALLLGDSALYLCASSLGAGELFFGEGSRLTVL.

The chain is built from TRBV28 and TRBJ2-3, with 10 positions matching TRBD2. V shed 1 base and J 5 bases; nucleotides not matched to a gene: 3. CDR3 length: 15 residues. The germline V gene has CDR1 MDHEN and CDR2 SYDVKM. The DNA of the CDR3 is TGTGCCAGCAGTTTATCGGGACTAGCGCGAGATACGCAGTATTTT. This encodes CASSLSGLARDTQYF. Supplemented by reference TRBV28 and TRBJ2-3, the full variable domain reads DVKVTQSSRYLVKRTGEKVFLECVQDMDHENMFWYRQDPGLGLRLIYFSYDVKMKEKGDIPEGYSVSREKKERFSLILESASTNQTSMYLCASSLSGLARDTQYFGPGTRLTVL.

The chain is built from TRBV18 and TRBJ1-6; unclear D gene. Per germline, CDR1 KGHSH and CDR2 LQKENI. The length of the CDR3 is 13 residues. V lost 6 bases and J 8 bases, leaving 11 bases between the germline ends. CDR3 sequence reads: CASSPSRDSPLHF. For the CDR3, the DNA is TGTGCCAGCTCCCCTTCGCGGGATTCACCCCTCCACTTT.

The CDR3 nucleotides are TGTGCCAGCAGCTTATCGGGGTCTATACGCAATCAGCCCCAGCATTTT. This translates into CASSLSGSIRNQPQHF. The chain carries TRBV7-2 and TRBJ1-5, with D unresolved. The CDR3 totals 16 residues. The germline gives CDR1 SGHTA, CDR2 FQGNSA. Trimming took 2 bases from V and 2 from J, leaving 13 bases between them.

This clone appeared once. V gene TRBV27 combines with J gene TRBJ1-5; perhaps TRBD1 as D (6 bases). CDR1 and CDR2 from the germline V gene are MNHEY and SMNVEV (reference sequence). The CDR3 is made up of 14 amino acids. V lost 7 bases and J 7 bases, leaving 17 bases between the germline ends. The CDR3 sequence: CASTHQDSEQPQHF. Written as DNA, the CDR3 is TGTGCCAGCACCCATCAGGACAGTGAACAGCCCCAGCATTTT.

A few counts support this clone. The chain links TRBV10-1 to TRBJ2-3, with TRBD1 identical over 9 bases. The CDR3 contains 15 residues. CDR1 WNHNN and CDR2 SYGVQD come from the germline V gene (reference sequence). J gave up 2 bases and V 6 bases, and 6 bases lay outside the gene matches. The CDR3, as DNA: TGCGCCAGCAGCGCGGGGACAGGGCTCACAGATACGCAGTATTTT. It yields the protein CASSAGTGLTDTQYF.

The rearrangement links TRBV7-2 to TRBJ1-2, with 10 bases that match TRBD1. The CDR3 is made up of 14 amino acids. V dropped 6 bases and J dropped 3; count of bases not matched to a gene: 4. Germline values: CDR1 SGHTA, CDR2 FQGNSA. DNA for the CDR3: TGTGCCAGCAGGCCGGGACAGGGGTACTATGGCTACACCTTC. It specifies CASRPGQGYYGYTF.

V gene TRBV27 combines with J gene TRBJ2-6, with D uncertain. The CDR3 length is 16 residues. Trimming removed 9 bases from V and 0 bases from J, with 15 bases in between. In germline, CDR1 is MNHEY, CDR2 SMNVEV (reference sequence). CDR3 amino acids: CASLKLISSGANVLTF. DNA of the CDR3: TGTGCCAGTCTAAAGCTCATAAGCTCTGGGGCCAACGTCCTGACTTTC.

The chain joins TRBV5-1 to TRBJ1-2; 7 nucleotides match TRBD1. Germline values: CDR1 SGHRS, CDR2 YFSETQ. This CDR3 has 14 residues. V was clipped by 6 bases and J by 3 bases; unmatched bases: 8. This chain's CDR3 is CASTSTGQDYGYTF. Written as DNA, the CDR3 is TGCGCCAGCACCTCGACAGGGCAGGACTATGGCTACACCTTC.

The chain uses TRBV16 and TRBJ1-1; D is possibly TRBD1 (5 bases). V was cut by 4 bases and J by 1 base, with 10 bases left in between. This CDR3 spans 14 amino acids. Germline-derived CDR1 and CDR2 are KGHSY and FQNENV. The CDR3 DNA is TGTGCCAGCAGCCGAAGGCAGGGGAACACTGAAGCTTTCTTT. It encodes CASSRRQGNTEAFF.

This clone has just a few counts. J is TRBJ2-7 and V is TRBV7-9; perhaps TRBD2 as D (5 bases). CDR1 is SEHNR and CDR2 is FQNEAQ in the germline V gene (reference sequence). The CDR3 has 12 amino acids. The V and J ends lost 3 bases and 4 bases respectively, with 7 bases between them. CDR3 residues: CASSLWEYEQYF. The CDR3 nucleotides read TGTGCCAGCAGCTTGTGGGAGTACGAGCAGTACTTC.

The chain uses TRBV18 and TRBJ1-5; tentative D call: TRBD1 (6 bases). The CDR3 extends over 15 amino acids. The germline gives CDR1 KGHSH, CDR2 LQKENI. The V end was cut by 6 bases, the J end by 2 bases, with 14 bases between. In DNA, the CDR3 is TGTGCCAGCTCTCTACAGGGTAACGGCAATCAGCCCCAGCATTTT. It translates to CASSLQGNGNQPQHF.

This chain uses TRBV5-6 with TRBJ1-2, with TRBD1 matching over 8 bases. CDR3 length: 14 amino acids. Germline assignment: CDR1 SGHDT and CDR2 YYEEEE. Germline trimming cut 0 bases from V and 6 bases from J; bases unmatched to any gene: 4. DNA for the CDR3: TGTGCCAGCAGCTTGGGGGGACAGGTAGATGGCTACACCTTC. Translating gives CASSLGGQVDGYTF.

This clone was seen a single time. The V gene is TRBV5-1, the J gene TRBJ2-7, with D possibly TRBD1 on 5 matching bases. Germline CDR1 and CDR2: SGHRS and YFSETQ. V was clipped by 4 bases and J by 5 bases, with 16 bases between them. This CDR3 comprises 14 residues. CDR3 sequence: CASSPRQKGDEQYF. CDR3 DNA: TGCGCCAGCAGCCCGCGACAGAAAGGGGACGAGCAGTACTTC.

The V call is TRBV9, the J call TRBJ2-3; D is uncertain. Deletions cut 4 bases from V and 2 bases from J, with 14 bases between. The CDR3 runs 15 residues. Germline V CDR1 and CDR2: SGDLS, YYNGEE. CDR3 sequence reads: CASSPVLSNTDTQYF. Written as DNA, the CDR3 is TGTGCCAGCAGCCCAGTCCTTTCGAACACAGATACGCAGTATTTT.

The V and J genes are TRBV5-5 and TRBJ2-2, with D uncertain. The V end was cut by 0 bases, the J end by 0 bases, with 18 bases between. Germline V lookup: CDR1 SGHKS, CDR2 YYEKEE (reference sequence). The CDR3 spans 19 residues. In nucleotides, the CDR3 is TGTGCCAGCAGCTTGGCTTTGTTGGCAGGCCTCGCGAACACCGGGGAGCTGTTTTTT. This codes for CASSLALLAGLANTGELFF.

This chain links TRBV5-1 with TRBJ2-3; 9 nucleotides line up with TRBD2. Germline assignment: CDR1 SGHRS and CDR2 YFSETQ. This CDR3 region has 18 residues. The V segment lost 0 bases and the J segment 0 bases; nucleotides outside the gene matches: 8. This CDR3 reads CASSLGAGGLSSTDTQYF. DNA of the CDR3: TGCGCCAGCAGCTTGGGAGCGGGAGGCCTCTCAAGCACAGATACGCAGTATTTT. The entire variable domain, with the rest obtained from reference TRBV5-1 and TRBJ2-3, is as follows: KAGVTQTPRYLIKTRGQQVTLSCSPISGHRSVSWYQQTPGQGLQFLFEYFSETQRNKGNFPGRFSGRQFSNSRSEMNVSTLELGDSALYLCASSLGAGGLSSTDTQYFGPGTRLTVL.

This sequence joins TRBV9 and TRBJ2-1, with 10 positions matching TRBD2. The CDR3 loop spans 13 amino acids. With 5 bases clipped from V and 6 bases from J, the junction kept 2 bases outside the gene matches. Looked up from germline, CDR1 is SGDLS and CDR2 is YYNGEE. CDR3: CASRSGGANEQFF. CDR3 sequence (DNA): TGTGCCAGCAGGAGCGGGGGGGCCAATGAGCAGTTCTTC.

This CDR3 reads CASSALRAGLAGGRYEQYF. In nucleotides, the CDR3 is TGTGCCAGCAGCGCACTCCGTGCTGGTCTAGCGGGAGGAAGGTACGAGCAGTACTTC. J is TRBJ2-7 and V is TRBV13; TRBD2 agrees at 11 bases. J was trimmed by 4 bases and V by 5 bases; bases with no gene match: 19. CDR3 length: 19 amino acids. From germline, CDR1 is PRHDT and CDR2 FYEKMQ (reference sequence). The full variable domain, in which reference TRBV13 and TRBJ2-7 provide the parts outside the CDR3, is AAGVIQSPRHLIKEKRETATLKCYPIPRHDTVYWYQQGPGQDPQFLISFYEKMQSDKGSIPDRFSAQQFSDYHSELNMSSLELGDSALYFCASSALRAGLAGGRYEQYFGPGTRLTVT.

This clone was picked up one time. The V call is TRBV7-8, the J call TRBJ2-7, with a tentative D call TRBD1 (6 bases). V was cut by 5 bases and J by 3 bases, with 11 bases left in between. CDR3 length: 13 residues. Germline V CDR1 and CDR2: SGHVS, FQNEAQ. The CDR3 sequence is CASSRDTLYEQYF. The CDR3 region has the DNA TGTGCCAGCAGCCGGGACACCCTCTACGAGCAGTACTTC. The whole variable domain, remainder taken from reference TRBV7-8 and TRBJ2-7, is GAGVSQSPRYKVAKRGQDVALRCDPISGHVSLFWYQQALGQGPEFLTYFQNEAQLDKSGLPSDRFFAERPEGSVSTLKIQRTQQEDSAVYLCASSRDTLYEQYFGPGTRLTVT.

The table lists this clone with a few counts. CDR3 DNA: TGTGCCAGCAGCTTACAGGTGTCGCAGCCCCAGCATTTT. It specifies CASSLQVSQPQHF. The chain carries TRBV5-6 and TRBJ1-5; D possibly corresponds to TRBD1 (5 bases). This CDR3 contains 13 residues. CDR1 SGHDT and CDR2 YYEEEE come from the germline V gene. The V end lost 2 bases, the J end lost 7 bases, and 10 bases lay between the germline ends.

This rearrangement joins TRBV2 to TRBJ1-3; TRBD1 is a possible D gene (6 bases). Looked up from germline, CDR1 is SNHLY and CDR2 is FYNNEI. V was trimmed by 4 bases and J by 4 bases, leaving 11 bases between them. CDR3 size: 14 residues. CDR3 nucleotide sequence: TGTGCCAGCAGTGTGGACAGATCCGGAAACACCATATATTTT. Translating gives CASSVDRSGNTIYF.